This TCR beta chain emerged from a study of T cells in localized non-small cell lung cancer. Overall study results and limits: For the top 100 tumor clones, a median roughly 55 also appeared in adjacent lung. Sequence data derive from only one tumor region, so heterogeneity remains possible. Elevated blood T cell density was associated with longer overall survival.

By frequency in the sample, this clone is hyperexpanded. Its target is unknown. V lost 6 bases, J lost 2 bases, and 18 bases lay in between. The CDR3 is made up of 16 amino acids. Germline V gives CDR1 SGHNT, CDR2 YENEEA. Sequencing was performed with immunoSEQ multiplex PCR; in TCRdb, only in-frame clones are kept and a portion is missing. The sample lists about 1,300 clones; 20% to 25% were seen once. This receptor was obtained from a man aged 35 to 69 with stage III squamous cell lung carcinoma. V gene TRBV11-3 combines with J gene TRBJ2-3, with D tentatively TRBD1 (6 bases). The sample was normal lung tissue next to the tumor, taken before any cancer treatment. CDR3 sequence: CASSQPWAGATDTQYF. Here the CDR3 DNA reads TGTGCCAGCAGTCAACCCTGGGCAGGGGCCACAGATACGCAGTATTTT.